This T cell receptor beta chain was sequenced in a study of blood T cell repertoires in COVID-19. The table came from immunoSEQ multiplex PCR; TCRdb's copy has only in-frame clones and leaves some out. The sample carries over 250,000 clones, approximately 89% recorded once. This clone was seen ten or more times. This TCR derives from a woman between 45 and 60 years old with acute or convalescent COVID-19. Material: peripheral blood.

The chain's CDR3 is CSASALWTPYEQYF. The CDR3 DNA reads as TGCAGTGCTAGTGCCCTCTGGACACCCTACGAGCAGTACTTC. The chain carries TRBV20-1 and TRBJ2-7, with a weak D call TRBD1 (5 bases). CDR3 size: 14 residues. The V end lost 3 bases, the J end lost 2 bases, and 14 bases lay between the germline ends. Germline V gives CDR1 DFQATT, CDR2 SNEGSKA (reference sequence).